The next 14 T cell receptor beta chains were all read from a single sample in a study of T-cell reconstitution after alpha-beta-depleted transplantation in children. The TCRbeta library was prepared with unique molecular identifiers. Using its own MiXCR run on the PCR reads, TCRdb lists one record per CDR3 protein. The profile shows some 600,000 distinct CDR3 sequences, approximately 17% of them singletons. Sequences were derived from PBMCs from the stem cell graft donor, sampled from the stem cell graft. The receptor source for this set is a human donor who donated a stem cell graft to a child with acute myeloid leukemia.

The CDR3, as DNA: TGTGCCAGCAGCGATCCATACAGGGACGGGAGGTATGGCTACACCTTC. Its translation is CASSDPYRDGRYGYTF. The chain has TRBV11-1 and TRBJ1-2; possibly TRBD1 for D (6 bases). The CDR3 sequence is 16 residues long. Germline CDR1 is SGHAT and CDR2 is FQDESV (reference sequence). Trimming took off 5 bases at V and 5 bases at J, with 21 bases between the two ends.

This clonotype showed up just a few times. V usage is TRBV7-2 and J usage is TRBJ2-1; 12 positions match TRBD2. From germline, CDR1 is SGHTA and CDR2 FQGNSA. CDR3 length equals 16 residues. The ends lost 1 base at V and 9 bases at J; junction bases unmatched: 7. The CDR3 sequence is CASSLVGLAGGGEQFF. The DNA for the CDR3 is TGTGCCAGCAGCTTAGTGGGTCTAGCGGGGGGGGGTGAGCAGTTCTTC.

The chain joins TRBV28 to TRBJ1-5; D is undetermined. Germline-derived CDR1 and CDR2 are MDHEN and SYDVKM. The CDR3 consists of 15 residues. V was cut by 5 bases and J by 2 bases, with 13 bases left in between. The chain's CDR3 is CASSGPTHRNQPQHF. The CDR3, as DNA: TGTGCCAGCAGTGGCCCCACACACCGCAATCAGCCCCAGCATTTT.

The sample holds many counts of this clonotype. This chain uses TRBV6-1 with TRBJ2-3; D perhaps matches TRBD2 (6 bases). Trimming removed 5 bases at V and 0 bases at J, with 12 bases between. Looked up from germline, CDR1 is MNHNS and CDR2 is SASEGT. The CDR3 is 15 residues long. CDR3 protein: CASSTREASTDTQYF. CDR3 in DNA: TGTGCCAGCAGTACGCGGGAAGCTAGCACAGATACGCAGTATTTT.

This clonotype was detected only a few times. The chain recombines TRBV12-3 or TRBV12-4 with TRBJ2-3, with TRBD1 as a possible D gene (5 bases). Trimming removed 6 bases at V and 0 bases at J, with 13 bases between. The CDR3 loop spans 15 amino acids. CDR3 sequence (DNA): TGTGCCAGCAGCACCGACAGAGCAAGCACAGATACGCAGTATTTT. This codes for CASSTDRASTDTQYF.

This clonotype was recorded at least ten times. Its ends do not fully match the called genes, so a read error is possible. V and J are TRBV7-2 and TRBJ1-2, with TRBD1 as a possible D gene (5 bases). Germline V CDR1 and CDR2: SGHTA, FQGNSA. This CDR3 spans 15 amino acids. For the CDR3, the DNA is TGTGCCAGCAGCCTAGCTACAGGAGATCAACATGGCTACACCTTC. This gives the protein CASSLATGDQHGYTF.

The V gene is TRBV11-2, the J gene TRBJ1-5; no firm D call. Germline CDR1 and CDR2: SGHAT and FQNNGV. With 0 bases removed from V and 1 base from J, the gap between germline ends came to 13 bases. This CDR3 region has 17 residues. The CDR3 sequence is CASSLDGLKGSNQPQHF. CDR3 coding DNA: TGTGCCAGCAGCTTAGATGGGTTAAAGGGAAGCAATCAGCCCCAGCATTTT.

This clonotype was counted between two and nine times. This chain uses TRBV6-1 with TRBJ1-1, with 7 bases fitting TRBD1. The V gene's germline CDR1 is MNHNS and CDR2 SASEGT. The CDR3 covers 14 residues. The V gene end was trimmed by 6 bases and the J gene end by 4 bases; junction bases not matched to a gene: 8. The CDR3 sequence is CASSPQGVRTEAFF. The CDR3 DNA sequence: TGTGCCAGCAGCCCCCAGGGGGTTCGCACTGAAGCTTTCTTT.

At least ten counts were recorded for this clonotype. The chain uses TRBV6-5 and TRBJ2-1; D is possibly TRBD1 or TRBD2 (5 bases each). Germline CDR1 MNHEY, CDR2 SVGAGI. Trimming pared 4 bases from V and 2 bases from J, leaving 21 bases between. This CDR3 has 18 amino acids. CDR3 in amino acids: CASSLKGTDEFPYNEQFF. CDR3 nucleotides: TGTGCCAGCAGTTTAAAGGGGACGGACGAGTTCCCCTACAATGAGCAGTTCTTC.

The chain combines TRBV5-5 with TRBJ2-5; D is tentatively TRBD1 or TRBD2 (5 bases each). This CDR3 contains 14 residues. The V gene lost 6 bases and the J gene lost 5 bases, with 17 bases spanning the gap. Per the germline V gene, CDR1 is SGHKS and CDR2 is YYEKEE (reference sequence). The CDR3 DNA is TGTGCCAGCATCCCGGGACCATGGGAGGAGACCCAGTACTTC. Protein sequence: CASIPGPWEETQYF. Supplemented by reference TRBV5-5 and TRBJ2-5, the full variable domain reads DAGVTQSPTHLIKTRGQQVTLRCSPISGHKSVSWYQQVLGQGPQFIFQYYEKEERGRGNFPDRFSARQFPNYSSELNVNALLLGDSALYLCASIPGPWEETQYFGPGTRLLVL.

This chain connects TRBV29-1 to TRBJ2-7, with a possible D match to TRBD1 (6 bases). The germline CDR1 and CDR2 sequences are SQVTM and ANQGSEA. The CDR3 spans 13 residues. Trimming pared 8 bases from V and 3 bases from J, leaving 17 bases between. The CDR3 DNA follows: TGCAGCATATCAGATCCGGACAGCTACGAGCAGTACTTC. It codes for CSISDPDSYEQYF.

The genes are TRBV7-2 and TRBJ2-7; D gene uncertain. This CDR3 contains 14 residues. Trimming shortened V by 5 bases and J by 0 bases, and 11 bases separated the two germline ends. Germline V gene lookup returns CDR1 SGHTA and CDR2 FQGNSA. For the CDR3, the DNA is TGTGCCAGCAGCCCGGAACTTAGCTCCTACGAGCAGTACTTC. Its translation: CASSPELSSYEQYF.

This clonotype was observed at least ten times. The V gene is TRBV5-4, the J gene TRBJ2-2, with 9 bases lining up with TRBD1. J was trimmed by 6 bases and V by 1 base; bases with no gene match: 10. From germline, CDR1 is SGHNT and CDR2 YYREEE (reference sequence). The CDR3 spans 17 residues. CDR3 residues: CASSLTGGKAWAGELFF. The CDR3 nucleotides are TGTGCCAGCAGCTTGACAGGGGGCAAGGCTTGGGCCGGGGAGCTGTTTTTT.

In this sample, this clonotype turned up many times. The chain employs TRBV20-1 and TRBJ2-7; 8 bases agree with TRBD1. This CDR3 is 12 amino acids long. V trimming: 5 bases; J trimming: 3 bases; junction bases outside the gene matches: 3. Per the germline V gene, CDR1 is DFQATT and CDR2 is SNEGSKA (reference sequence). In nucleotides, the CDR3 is TGCAGTGCTCTCGGACAGGGCTACGAGCAGTACTTC. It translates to CSALGQGYEQYF.